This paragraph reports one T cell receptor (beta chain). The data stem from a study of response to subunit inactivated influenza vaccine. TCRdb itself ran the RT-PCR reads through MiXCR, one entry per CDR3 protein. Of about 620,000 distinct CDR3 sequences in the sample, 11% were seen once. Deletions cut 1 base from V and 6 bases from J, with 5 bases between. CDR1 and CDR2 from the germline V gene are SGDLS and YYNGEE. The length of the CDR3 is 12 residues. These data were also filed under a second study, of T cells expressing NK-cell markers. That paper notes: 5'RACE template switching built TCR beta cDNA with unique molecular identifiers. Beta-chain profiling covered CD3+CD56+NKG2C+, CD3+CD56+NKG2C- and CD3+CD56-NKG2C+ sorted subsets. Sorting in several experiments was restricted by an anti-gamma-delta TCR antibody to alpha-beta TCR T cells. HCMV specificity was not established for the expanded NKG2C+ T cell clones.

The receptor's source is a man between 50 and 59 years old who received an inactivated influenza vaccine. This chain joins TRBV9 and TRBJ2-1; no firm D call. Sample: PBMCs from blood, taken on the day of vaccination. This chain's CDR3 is CASSVYSNEQFF. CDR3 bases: TGTGCCAGCAGCGTATACAGCAATGAGCAGTTCTTC.